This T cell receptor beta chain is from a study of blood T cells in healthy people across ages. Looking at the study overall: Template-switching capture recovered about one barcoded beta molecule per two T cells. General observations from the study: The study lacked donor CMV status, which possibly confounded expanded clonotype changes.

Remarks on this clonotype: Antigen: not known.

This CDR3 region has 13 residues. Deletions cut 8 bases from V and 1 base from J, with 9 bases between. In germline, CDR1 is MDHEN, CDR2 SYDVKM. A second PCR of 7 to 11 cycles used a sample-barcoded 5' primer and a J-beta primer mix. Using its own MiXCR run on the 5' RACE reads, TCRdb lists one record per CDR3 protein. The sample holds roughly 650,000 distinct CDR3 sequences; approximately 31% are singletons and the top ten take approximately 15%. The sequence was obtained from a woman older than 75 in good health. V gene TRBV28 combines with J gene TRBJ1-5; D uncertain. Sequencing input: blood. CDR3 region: CASLSTSNQPQHF. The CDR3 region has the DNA TGTGCCAGCCTCTCGACGAGCAATCAGCCCCAGCATTTT.